Shown below are 13 T cell receptor beta chains from a single sample sequenced in a study of T-cell reconstitution after alpha-beta-depleted transplantation in children. TCRbeta library preparation incorporated unique molecular identifiers. MiXCR was run by TCRdb on the PCR reads, yielding one entry per CDR3 protein. The profile shows roughly 400,000 distinct CDR3 sequences, 43% of them singletons. Specimen: PBMCs, collected before TCRalphabeta/CD19-depleted stem cell transplant. These receptors were taken from a girl under 10 years old with aplastic anemia, due to receive a stem cell transplant.

Details on this clonotype: It may be a read error: a sequence one base away is much more abundant. CDR3 nucleotides: TGCAGTGCTACCCTTAACAGGGACAATCAGCCCCAGCATTTT. Translating gives CSATLNRDNQPQHF. The chain combines TRBV20-1 with TRBJ1-5; weak D call: TRBD1 (6 bases). Germline assignment: CDR1 DFQATT and CDR2 SNEGSKA (reference sequence). This CDR3 has 14 residues. Trimming took off 4 bases at V and 3 bases at J, with 13 bases between the two ends.

The sample holds a few counts of this clonotype. CDR3: CSVPRDSGGEQFF. In nucleotides, the CDR3 is TGCAGCGTTCCCCGGGACAGTGGGGGTGAGCAGTTCTTC. The chain links TRBV29-1 to TRBJ2-1, with TRBD1 identical over 7 bases. This CDR3 contains 13 residues. Per germline, CDR1 SQVTM and CDR2 ANQGSEA. J gave up 9 bases and V 5 bases, and 10 bases lay outside the gene matches.

This clonotype was observed at least ten times. The chain recombines TRBV7-2 with TRBJ1-2; a weak D match, TRBD1 (5 bases). Between the trimmed V and J ends, which lost 8 bases and 1 base, there was a span of 17 bases. From germline, CDR1 is SGHTA and CDR2 FQGNSA. This CDR3 spans 15 amino acids. This CDR3 reads CASCDDPQVNYGYTF. CDR3 nucleotides: TGTGCCAGCTGCGATGACCCACAGGTTAACTATGGCTACACCTTC.

The chain couples TRBV20-1 to TRBJ2-7; the match to TRBD1 covers 7 bases. In germline, CDR1 is DFQATT, CDR2 SNEGSKA (reference sequence). The CDR3 consists of 14 residues. Unmatched junction bases numbered 10, after V lost 3 bases and J lost 5 bases. Here the CDR3 DNA reads TGCAGTGCTAGCCGACAGGGCTCGCCCGACGAGCAGTACTTC. Protein sequence: CSASRQGSPDEQYF.

V is TRBV7-2 and J is TRBJ2-2, with D perhaps matching TRBD2 (5 bases). V lost 2 bases to trimming and J lost 1 base, with 8 bases between them. Germline loops: CDR1 SGHTA, CDR2 FQGNSA. There are 15 residues in the CDR3. CDR3 bases: TGTGCCAGCAGCTTAAGCAGCGGGAACACCGGGGAGCTGTTTTTT. Residues: CASSLSSGNTGELFF.

Points on this clonotype: A much larger clone sits a single nucleotide away, making a read error possible. The gene calls are TRBV20-1 and TRBJ2-1; TRBD2 might be the D (6 bases). Trimming took off 4 bases at V and 0 bases at J, with 19 bases between the two ends. Germline CDR1 reads DFQATT; CDR2 reads SNEGSKA (reference sequence). This CDR3 spans 17 amino acids. This CDR3 is CSAIGVAAPRSYNEQFF. The CDR3 coding sequence is TGCAGTGCTATAGGAGTAGCGGCTCCTCGCTCCTACAATGAGCAGTTCTTC.

The chain recombines TRBV6-6 with TRBJ1-2; D possibly corresponds to TRBD1 (6 bases). Looked up from germline, CDR1 is MNHNY and CDR2 is SVGAGI (reference sequence). V was clipped by 5 bases and J by 2 bases, with 9 bases between them. This CDR3 has 13 residues. As DNA, the CDR3 is TGTGCCAGCAGTGACAGGATAAACTATGGCTACACCTTC. Amino acids: CASSDRINYGYTF.

The chain has TRBV2 and TRBJ2-3; D might be TRBD1 (5 bases). The germline V gene encodes CDR1 SNHLY and CDR2 FYNNEI. Trimming removed 9 bases at V and 2 bases at J, with 12 bases between. The CDR3 is 13 residues long. This CDR3 reads CASPQEYTDTQYF. CDR3 nucleotide sequence: TGTGCCAGTCCACAGGAGTACACAGATACGCAGTATTTT.

At least ten counts were recorded for this clonotype. The chain couples TRBV27 to TRBJ2-1, with a possible D match to TRBD2 (6 bases). There are 11 residues in the CDR3. Germline CDR1 MNHEY, CDR2 SMNVEV (reference sequence). With 5 bases removed from V and 7 bases from J, the gap between germline ends came to 6 bases. The CDR3 is CASSAGNEQFF. The DNA for the CDR3 is TGTGCCAGCAGTGCGGGGAATGAGCAGTTCTTC.

The gene calls are TRBV2 and TRBJ1-1; D not resolved. The V gene's germline CDR1 is SNHLY and CDR2 FYNNEI. Trimming removed 3 bases at V and 1 base at J, with 6 bases between. The CDR3 consists of 13 residues. CDR3 in DNA: TGTGCCAGCAGTGATTGGGGGAACACTGAAGCTTTCTTT. Translating it yields CASSDWGNTEAFF.

This sequence joins TRBV10-3 and TRBJ1-6, with 8 nucleotides matching TRBD1. J was trimmed by 14 bases and V by 11 bases; bases with no gene match: 23. The CDR3 has 16 residues. Germline lookup yields CDR1 ENHRY and CDR2 SYGVKD. The CDR3 nucleotides read TGTGCCTCCTCCCCCTTGGGACAGGCAGATCGATCGGCCCTCCACTTT. Residues: CASSPLGQADRSALHF.

This clonotype has ten or more counts. This chain joins TRBV7-2 and TRBJ2-3, with TRBD2 matching 8 bases. CDR3 length: 15 amino acids. CDR1 SGHTA and CDR2 FQGNSA come from the germline V gene. The J segment lost 2 bases and the V segment lost 4 bases, leaving 5 bases of the junction unmatched. The CDR3 DNA sequence: TGTGCCAGCAGCTGGCTAGCGGGCACCACAGATACGCAGTATTTT. Protein sequence: CASSWLAGTTDTQYF. The variable domain in full, completed from reference TRBV7-2 and TRBJ2-3, reads GAGVSQSPSNKVTEKGKDVELRCDPISGHTALYWYRQSLGQGLEFLIYFQGNSAPDKSGLPSDRFSAERTGGSVSTLTIQRTQQEDSAVYLCASSWLAGTTDTQYFGPGTRLTVL.

This clonotype was recorded a few times. The chain uses TRBV10-3 and TRBJ2-3, with 7 bases aligning to TRBD2. The trim removed 5 bases at V and 5 bases at J, leaving 10 bases unmatched. Germline CDR1 reads ENHRY; CDR2 reads SYGVKD. The CDR3 has 15 amino acids. CDR3: CAISPGLRRRDTQYF. The DNA for the CDR3 is TGTGCCATCAGTCCGGGACTACGACGGAGAGATACGCAGTATTTT.